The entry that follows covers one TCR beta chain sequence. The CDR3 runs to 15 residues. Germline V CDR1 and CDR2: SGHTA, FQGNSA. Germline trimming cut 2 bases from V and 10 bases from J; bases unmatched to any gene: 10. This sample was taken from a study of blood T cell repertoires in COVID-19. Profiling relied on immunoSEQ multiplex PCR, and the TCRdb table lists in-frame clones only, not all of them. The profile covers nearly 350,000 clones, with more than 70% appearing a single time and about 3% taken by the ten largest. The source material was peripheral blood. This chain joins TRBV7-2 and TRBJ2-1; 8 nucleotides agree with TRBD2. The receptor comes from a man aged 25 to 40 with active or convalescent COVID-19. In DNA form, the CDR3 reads TGTGCCAGCAGCTTACTGTCGGGAGGGCGAGGGGAGCAGTTCTTC. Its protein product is CASSLLSGGRGEQFF.